This record covers a single T cell receptor (beta chain). TCRdb keeps only in-frame clones here, not all; method: immunoSEQ multiplex PCR. The sample includes 200,000 to 300,000 clones, around 84% seen only once; the top ten take under 5.5%. The source of the sample is a study of blood T cell repertoires in COVID-19. Overall study: PBMCs, B-cell-depleted T cells, or T cells provided the cDNA or gDNA that made up the material.

Per the germline V gene, CDR1 is SGHNT and CDR2 is YYREEE (reference sequence). The V gene end was trimmed by 4 bases and the J gene end by 3 bases; junction bases not matched to a gene: 6. The CDR3 length is 15 residues. The chain has TRBV5-4 and TRBJ2-7, with 11 nucleotides matching TRBD1. The sample was peripheral blood. The clonotype was recovered from a man aged 60 to 75 with acute or convalescent COVID-19. The CDR3, as DNA: TGTGCCAGCAGCCGAGGACAGGGGGCTCTCTACGAGCAGTACTTC. Translation: CASSRGQGALYEQYF.